The clone carrying this T cell receptor beta chain was observed once. No antigen is known for it. These data belong to a study of cytomegalovirus exposure and HLA in healthy donors. Study conclusions and caveats: Whilst most TCR sequences proved rare, a subset of public TCRs occurred across many donors. According to reports, the classifier identified cytomegalovirus status with high specificity and sensitivity. A list of around 150 TCR beta chains associated with cytomegalovirus was given.

Separate from the approximately 670-subject first cohort, the roughly 120-subject validation cohort was the one that the donors belonged to. Clones were sequenced by immunoSEQ multiplex PCR, and TCRdb holds only the in-frame ones, with some missing. The sample holds tens of thousands of clones, about 92% seen once. The clonotype was recovered from a man aged 18 to 29 in good health and CMV-seronegative. The sample comprised PBMCs.

The CDR3 protein is CASSLAVDRGRGEQYF. CDR3 nucleotides: TGTGCCAGCAGCTTAGCCGTCGACAGGGGGAGAGGCGAGCAGTACTTC. The chain links TRBV13 to TRBJ2-7; 9 bases agree with TRBD1. CDR1 is PRHDT, CDR2 FYEKMQ, per germline (reference sequence). The CDR3 extends over 16 amino acids. Unmatched junction bases numbered 10, after V lost 1 base and J lost 6 bases.